These T cell receptor beta chains were read from a single sample in a study of blood T cell repertoires in COVID-19. Generated by immunoSEQ multiplex PCR, the TCRdb table keeps only in-frame clones and is missing some. The repertoire holds about 80,000 clones, approximately 79% seen once, with 15% to 20% in the top ten. Sequences were obtained from peripheral blood. These receptors were obtained from a man between 65 and 79 years old with active or convalescent COVID-19. Both conserved end residues are part of each CDR3. The D gene is left open where the match is weak. Part of the rows lack a size; the others show once, few, many or a class for expanded clones.

v_call: TRBV12-3/TRBV12-4; d_call: .; cdr3_length: 11; j_call: TRBJ1-1; clone_size: .; cdr3_nt: TGTGCCAGCAGTTTAACTGGGAGGGCTTTCTTT; cdr3_aa: CASSLTGRAFF
v_call: TRBV12-3/TRBV12-4; d_call: .; cdr3_length: 10; j_call: TRBJ1-5; clone_size: .; cdr3_nt: TGTGCCAGCAGCCCTGAGCCCCAGCATTTT; cdr3_aa: CASSPEPQHF
v_call: TRBV28; d_call: TRBD1; cdr3_length: 15; j_call: TRBJ1-1; clone_size: .; cdr3_nt: TGTGCCAGCAGTGTAGGGGACAGGGTGGAGGCTGAAGCTTTCTTT; cdr3_aa: CASSVGDRVEAEAFF
v_call: TRBV7-9; d_call: .; cdr3_length: 12; j_call: TRBJ2-7; clone_size: few; cdr3_nt: TGTGCCGCCATCTCAGACTCCTACGAGCAGTACTTC; cdr3_aa: CAAISDSYEQYF
v_call: TRBV6-5; d_call: TRBD2; cdr3_length: 15; j_call: TRBJ2-5; clone_size: .; cdr3_nt: TGTGCCAGCAGTTACTCGAGGGTGGGAGGGGAGACCCAGTACTTC; cdr3_aa: CASSYSRVGGETQYF
v_call: TRBV20-1; d_call: .; cdr3_length: 13; j_call: TRBJ1-2; clone_size: .; cdr3_nt: TGCAGTGCTAGTAAGGGGCAGGGATATGGCTACACCTTC; cdr3_aa: CSASKGQGYGYTF
v_call: TRBV6-1; d_call: TRBD1; cdr3_length: 18; j_call: TRBJ1-3; clone_size: few; cdr3_nt: TGTGCCAGCAGTGCTTGGACAGGGGGCGTTTATAGGAGAAACACCATATATTTT; cdr3_aa: CASSAWTGGVYRRNTIYF
v_call: TRBV7-2; d_call: TRBD1; cdr3_length: 14; j_call: TRBJ2-2; clone_size: few; cdr3_nt: TGTGCCAGCAGCTTTTCAGGGGGCCTCGGGGAGCTGTTTTTT; cdr3_aa: CASSFSGGLGELFF
v_call: TRBV7-6; d_call: .; cdr3_length: 14; j_call: TRBJ1-4; clone_size: many; cdr3_nt: TGTGCCAGCAGCTTGATGGGGGCAAATGAAAAACTGTTTTTT; cdr3_aa: CASSLMGANEKLFF
v_call: TRBV30; d_call: TRBD1; cdr3_length: 14; j_call: TRBJ2-5; clone_size: .; cdr3_nt: TGTGCCTGGAGTACCGGGACAGCTCAAGAGACCCAGTACTTC; cdr3_aa: CAWSTGTAQETQYF
v_call: TRBV9; d_call: TRBD1; cdr3_length: 14; j_call: TRBJ1-1; clone_size: .; cdr3_nt: TGTGCCAGCAGCGCGGGACAGACCTTATATGAAGCTTTCTTT; cdr3_aa: CASSAGQTLYEAFF
v_call: TRBV5-6; d_call: .; cdr3_length: 13; j_call: TRBJ1-2; clone_size: .; cdr3_nt: TGTGCCAGCATCCAGGGTCCTAAGGGGGGCTACACCTTC; cdr3_aa: CASIQGPKGGYTF
v_call: TRBV5-1; d_call: TRBD1; cdr3_length: 16; j_call: TRBJ2-2; clone_size: few; cdr3_nt: TGCGCCAGCAGCTTGGCCAGGGGGCTATACACCGGGGAGCTGTTTTTT; cdr3_aa: CASSLARGLYTGELFF
v_call: TRBV10-2; d_call: .; cdr3_length: 15; j_call: TRBJ2-3; clone_size: .; cdr3_nt: TGCGCCAGCAGTGATTTCGCAGGGTCCAGGGATACGCAGTATTTT; cdr3_aa: CASSDFAGSRDTQYF
v_call: TRBV11-2; d_call: .; cdr3_length: 15; j_call: TRBJ2-3; clone_size: .; cdr3_nt: TGTGCCAGCAGCCGGTCAGGTGGAACCACAGATACGCAGTATTTT; cdr3_aa: CASSRSGGTTDTQYF
v_call: TRBV7-3; d_call: .; cdr3_length: 13; j_call: TRBJ2-2; clone_size: .; cdr3_nt: TGTGCCAGCAGCGTGAACTCCCCCGGGGAGCTGTTTTTT; cdr3_aa: CASSVNSPGELFF
v_call: TRBV19; d_call: .; cdr3_length: 15; j_call: TRBJ2-3; clone_size: .; cdr3_nt: TGTGCCAGTAAAGGCGGGGGCATAGTCTCGGATACGCAGTATTTT; cdr3_aa: CASKGGGIVSDTQYF
v_call: TRBV14; d_call: .; cdr3_length: 15; j_call: TRBJ1-1; clone_size: once; cdr3_nt: TGTGCCAGCAGCCGAGGATACCACGGGAACACTGAAGCTTTCTTT; cdr3_aa: CASSRGYHGNTEAFF
v_call: TRBV4-2; d_call: .; cdr3_length: 16; j_call: TRBJ2-7; clone_size: .; cdr3_nt: TGTGCCAGCAGCCAAGATCTTAGGGGAAGCTCCTACGAGCAGTACTTC; cdr3_aa: CASSQDLRGSSYEQYF
v_call: TRBV27; d_call: .; cdr3_length: 14; j_call: TRBJ2-7; clone_size: .; cdr3_nt: TGTGCCAGCAGAAAGGGAGGCGATCCCTACGAGCAGTACTTC; cdr3_aa: CASRKGGDPYEQYF
v_call: TRBV3-1/TRBV3-2; d_call: .; cdr3_length: 12; j_call: TRBJ1-1; clone_size: .; cdr3_nt: TGTGCCAGCAGCCAAAGCAGGCAACGGATATTCTTT; cdr3_aa: CASSQSRQRIFF
v_call: TRBV11-2; d_call: .; cdr3_length: 14; j_call: TRBJ2-1; clone_size: .; cdr3_nt: TGTGCCAGCAGTCCCCTACAGGGCCTTGGTGAGCAGTTCTTC; cdr3_aa: CASSPLQGLGEQFF
v_call: TRBV2; d_call: .; cdr3_length: 15; j_call: TRBJ1-2; clone_size: .; cdr3_nt: TGTGCCAGCAGTGAAGGCCCCGGGGGACCCTATGGCTACACCTTC; cdr3_aa: CASSEGPGGPYGYTF
v_call: TRBV6-6; d_call: TRBD2; cdr3_length: 15; j_call: TRBJ2-2; clone_size: .; cdr3_nt: TGTGCCAGCAGACGACAGCGGGGGGTGACCGGGGAGCTGTTTTTT; cdr3_aa: CASRRQRGVTGELFF
v_call: TRBV28; d_call: .; cdr3_length: 13; j_call: TRBJ1-5; clone_size: .; cdr3_nt: TGTGCCAGCAGACAGGGAACGGCCCAGCCCCAGCATTTT; cdr3_aa: CASRQGTAQPQHF
v_call: TRBV19; d_call: .; cdr3_length: 14; j_call: TRBJ2-1; clone_size: .; cdr3_nt: TGTGCCAGTAGTTCCTCCTCAATGTTCAGTGAGCAGTTCTTC; cdr3_aa: CASSSSSMFSEQFF